This T cell receptor (beta chain) came from a study of T-cell reconstitution after alpha-beta-depleted transplantation in children. General study findings and limits: Two months or so post-transplant, alpha-beta T cells reportedly derived from several hundred expanded graft clones. Some patients' high day-60 TCRbeta diversity was attributed to recipient cells surviving conditioning. At the one-year point after transplant, T-cell counts and TCRbeta diversity were found to come mostly from T cells that had been newly produced.

Using unique molecular identifiers, the investigators prepared the TCRbeta library. Each CDR3 protein gets one entry after TCRdb re-called the PCR reads with MiXCR. The data contain fewer than 1 million distinct CDR3 sequences, around 15% of them singletons. The CDR3 has 14 amino acids. Trimming left V 1 base short and J 3 bases short, with 8 bases between. Germline V gene data show CDR1 as SGHRS and CDR2 as YFSETQ. A word on this clonotype: Antigen specificity is unknown.

J is TRBJ2-4 and V is TRBV5-1, with TRBD2 as a possible D gene (5 bases). Specimen: PBMCs, mostly from graft donor cells, collected 360 days after TCRalphabeta/CD19-depleted stem cell transplant. The sequence was collected from a male patient under 18 who had a stem cell transplant for acute lymphoblastic leukemia, so the T cells may come from the graft donor. The CDR3 DNA reads TGCGCCAGCAGCTTGAGTACTAGCAAAAACATTCAGTACTTC. Encoded protein: CASSLSTSKNIQYF.